The 20 T cell receptor beta chains in this list originate from one sample, sequenced in a study of blood T cell repertoires in COVID-19. Method: immunoSEQ multiplex PCR; TCRdb's copy keeps in-frame clones and lacks some. The sample consists of 70,000 or so clones, roughly 90% of them appearing once. Input material: peripheral blood. The source is a man aged 50-59 years with acute or convalescent COVID-19.

The J gene is TRBJ1-2, the V gene TRBV28; D remains ambiguous. The CDR3 consists of 14 residues. Germline V gene data show CDR1 as MDHEN and CDR2 as SYDVKM. The germline V and J ends were trimmed by 10 bases and 8 bases, with 23 bases remaining between them. In DNA form, the CDR3 reads TGTGCCATCAAACCGGGAGGCAGGCCCGGGGGCTACACCTTC. Its protein is CAIKPGGRPGGYTF.

The chain is built from TRBV24-1 and TRBJ2-7; TRBD2 is a possible D gene (5 bases). The CDR3 has 13 residues. V dropped 9 bases and J dropped 0 bases, with 11 bases sitting between them. Germline V CDR1 and CDR2: KGHDR, SFDVKD. The CDR3 region has the DNA TGTGCCACCTCAGCGGCGTACTCCTACGAGCAGTACTTC. Translated, it gives CATSAAYSYEQYF.

CDR3 region: CATGQAGEPQHF. DNA of the CDR3: TGTGCTACCGGACAGGCAGGAGAGCCCCAGCATTTT. The rearrangement uses TRBV6-5 and TRBJ1-5; 7 positions match TRBD1. The CDR3 spans 12 residues. CDR1 is MNHEY and CDR2 is SVGAGI in the germline V gene.

This sequence joins TRBV6-5 and TRBJ2-2; D is uncertain. CDR1 MNHEY and CDR2 SVGAGI come from the germline V gene. The CDR3 spans 14 residues. Trimming shortened V by 2 bases and J by 4 bases, and 8 bases separated the two germline ends. In DNA form, the CDR3 reads TGTGCCAGCAGTTACGGGCTCGGCACCGGGGAGCTGTTTTTT. It yields the protein CASSYGLGTGELFF.

This chain joins TRBV2 and TRBJ1-5; D unresolved. CDR3 length equals 14 residues. V was pared by 8 bases and J by 2 bases, with 13 bases between. In germline, CDR1 is SNHLY, CDR2 FYNNEI. The CDR3 nucleotides are TGTGCCAGCGGCGCAACGGGAGGCAATCAGCCCCAGCATTTT. This sequence encodes CASGATGGNQPQHF.

This clone was counted once. This sequence joins TRBV28 and TRBJ1-2; a weak D match, TRBD1 (6 bases). In germline, CDR1 is MDHEN, CDR2 SYDVKM. This CDR3 contains 14 residues. V was pared by 4 bases and J by 3 bases, with 12 bases between. CDR3 amino acids: CASSSGGQHYGYTF. The CDR3 bases are TGTGCCAGCAGTTCTGGCGGACAGCACTATGGCTACACCTTC.

The chain has TRBV3-1 (or the pseudogene TRBV3-2) and TRBJ1-1, with D unresolved. CDR1 and CDR2 from the germline V gene are LGHDT and YNNKEL (reference sequence). The CDR3 contains 13 residues. V lost 7 bases to trimming and J lost 1 base, with 10 bases between them. The CDR3 bases are TGTGCCAGCACCGCCGGGGAGAACACTGAAGCTTTCTTT. This sequence encodes CASTAGENTEAFF.

The genes are TRBV7-2 and TRBJ2-7; D is possibly TRBD1 (5 bases). V was clipped by 0 bases and J by 2 bases, with 5 bases between them. This CDR3 is 13 amino acids long. Germline lookup yields CDR1 SGHTA and CDR2 FQGNSA. The CDR3, as DNA: TGTGCCAGCAGCTTAGCGGACACCTACGAGCAGTACTTC. Translating it yields CASSLADTYEQYF. Drawing the rest from reference TRBV7-2 and TRBJ2-7, the complete variable domain is GAGVSQSPSNKVTEKGKDVELRCDPISGHTALYWYRQSLGQGLEFLIYFQGNSAPDKSGLPSDRFSAERTGGSVSTLTIQRTQQEDSAVYLCASSLADTYEQYFGPGTRLTVT.

V is TRBV15 and J is TRBJ2-2, with a tentative D call TRBD1 (6 bases). V lost 3 bases to trimming and J lost 6 bases, with 14 bases between them. This CDR3 has 15 amino acids. Germline CDR1 reads LNHNV; CDR2 reads YYDKDF (reference sequence). CDR3 residues: CATSRGKGVPGELFF. In DNA form, the CDR3 reads TGTGCCACCAGCAGGGGGAAGGGGGTTCCCGGGGAGCTGTTTTTT. The full variable domain, rest sourced from reference TRBV15 and TRBJ2-2, is DAMVIQNPRYQVTQFGKPVTLSCSQTLNHNVMYWYQQKSSQAPKLLFHYYDKDFNNEADTPDNFQSRRPNTSFCFLDIRSPGLGDTAMYLCATSRGKGVPGELFFGEGSRLTVL.

DNA of the CDR3: TGTGCCAGCAGTTTAGAGGGCTCTAGCTCCTACGAGCAGTACTTC. It codes for CASSLEGSSSYEQYF. The chain has TRBV28 and TRBJ2-7, with a weak D call TRBD2 (5 bases). Germline V lookup: CDR1 MDHEN, CDR2 SYDVKM. The length of the CDR3 is 15 residues. The V and J ends lost 2 bases and 0 bases respectively, with 11 bases between them.

The CDR3 loop is CASSTPGVDTQYF. In nucleotides, the CDR3 is TGCGCCAGCAGCACCCCGGGGGTGGATACGCAGTATTTT. V and J are TRBV5-1 and TRBJ2-3; the D gene is possibly TRBD2 (6 bases). Trimming removed 4 bases from V and 6 bases from J, with 12 bases in between. The CDR3 covers 13 residues. Per germline, CDR1 SGHRS and CDR2 YFSETQ.

This clone was recorded only once. The chain is built from TRBV28 and TRBJ1-5, with TRBD1 identical over 8 bases. Per germline, CDR1 MDHEN and CDR2 SYDVKM. CDR3 length: 14 residues. The V segment lost 2 bases and the J segment 5 bases; nucleotides outside the gene matches: 2. The CDR3 loop is CASSLAGGHQPQHF. CDR3 DNA: TGTGCCAGCAGTTTAGCAGGGGGCCATCAGCCCCAGCATTTT.

The chain couples TRBV10-3 to TRBJ1-1; the match to TRBD1 covers 7 bases. This CDR3 has 14 amino acids. Germline assignment: CDR1 ENHRY and CDR2 SYGVKD. J lost 7 bases, V lost 6 bases, and 11 bases had no gene match. CDR3 loop: CAIRPRDSGHEAFF. The CDR3 region has the DNA TGTGCCATCAGACCCCGGGACAGCGGACATGAAGCTTTCTTT.

The chain combines TRBV1 with TRBJ1-1; the table's D call TRBD1 went unverified against the DNA. TRBV1 is a listed pseudogene. There are 17 residues in the CDR3. CDR3 sequence reads: CTSSQDRAGGRRTEAFF. DNA of the CDR3: TGCACCAGCAGCCAAGATCGGGCAGGGGGCAGGAGGACTGAAGCTTTCTTT.

This chain connects TRBV6-5 to TRBJ1-1, with TRBD1 matching 8 bases. The CDR3 runs to 16 residues. The V gene's germline CDR1 is MNHEY and CDR2 SVGAGI. Trimming at V came to 4 bases and at J to 1 base, leaving 8 bases not matched to a gene. The CDR3 is CASSFSPGQGNTEAFF. CDR3 DNA: TGTGCCAGCAGTTTCAGCCCCGGACAGGGGAACACTGAAGCTTTCTTT.

The chain employs TRBV7-9 and TRBJ2-2; D ambiguous. The CDR3 has 14 residues. V shed 2 bases and J shed 6 bases, with 10 bases lying between them. Germline V CDR1 and CDR2: SEHNR, FQNEAQ (reference sequence). CDR3 in amino acids: CASSLNRRPGELFF. As DNA, the CDR3 is TGTGCCAGCAGCTTAAACCGCAGGCCCGGGGAGCTGTTTTTT.

This clone was observed once. The genes are TRBV18 and TRBJ2-1; TRBD1 agrees at 12 bases. V lost 6 bases and J lost 10; bases outside the gene matches: 10. Germline V gene lookup returns CDR1 KGHSH and CDR2 LQKENI. The CDR3 length is 15 residues. CDR3 sequence (DNA): TGTGCCAGCTCGCACCCCGGGACAGGGGGCCGGGAGCAGTTCTTC. This translates into CASSHPGTGGREQFF.

V is TRBV28 and J is TRBJ1-5; 7 bases map to TRBD1. Per germline, CDR1 MDHEN and CDR2 SYDVKM. CDR3 size: 13 residues. Germline trimming cut 3 bases from V and 6 bases from J; bases unmatched to any gene: 2. Here the CDR3 DNA reads TGTGCCAGCAGTTTCAGGGGGTTTCAGCCCCAGCATTTT. Its protein is CASSFRGFQPQHF. Looking up the rest from reference TRBV28 and TRBJ1-5 gives the full variable domain: DVKVTQSSRYLVKRTGEKVFLECVQDMDHENMFWYRQDPGLGLRLIYFSYDVKMKEKGDIPEGYSVSREKKERFSLILESASTNQTSMYLCASSFRGFQPQHFGDGTRLSIL.

The V and J genes are TRBV28 and TRBJ2-7, with 10 nucleotides matching TRBD1. Germline V lookup: CDR1 MDHEN, CDR2 SYDVKM. V lost 6 bases to trimming and J lost 2 bases; unmatched junction nucleotides: 7. This CDR3 has 15 amino acids. As DNA, the CDR3 is TGTGCCAGCAGCCCCGGGACAGGGGTTACCTACGAGCAGTACGTC. It specifies CASSPGTGVTYEQYV.

The rearrangement links TRBV14 to TRBJ2-5, with 7 positions matching TRBD1. Trimming took 2 bases from V and 3 from J; bases not matched to a gene: 12. The CDR3 consists of 17 residues. Germline V gene lookup returns CDR1 SGHDN and CDR2 FVKESK. DNA of the CDR3: TGTGCCAGCAGCCAAAACCGGGACAGCCTTTGGAAAGAGACCCAGTACTTC. Protein: CASSQNRDSLWKETQYF.